This T cell receptor (beta chain) was identified in a study of Ad26.COV2.S vaccination and SARS-CoV-2 variants. There are a few counts of this clone. TCRdb's table, derived via immunoSEQ multiplex PCR, lists solely in-frame clones and lacks some. The sample holds hundreds of thousands of clones; roughly nine tenths are singletons and the top ten take about 2.5%. CDR1 and CDR2 (germline): LGHNA, YNFKEQ. The V segment lost 5 bases and the J segment 2 bases; nucleotides outside the gene matches: 8. The CDR3 contains 15 residues. Noted treatment: 15 to 20 received Ad26.COV2.S at low or high dose, single or two shots; several received placebo; per-sample allocation not given. Sampling happened 63 days after the first vaccine or placebo injection.

The receptor's source is a person between 18 and 65 years old who received the Ad26.COV2.S COVID-19 vaccine or a placebo. The genes are TRBV4-2 and TRBJ2-7; 8 bases map to TRBD1. This sample comprised peripheral blood, obtained in a trial of Ad26.COV2.S vaccine versus placebo. This CDR3 is CASSDDRGLPYEQYF. In nucleotides, the CDR3 is TGTGCCAGCAGCGACGACAGGGGCCTCCCCTACGAGCAGTACTTC.